What follows is one TCR beta chain and its context. TCRdb's copy holds only in-frame clones and misses some; the assay was immunoSEQ multiplex PCR. Of roughly 250,000 clones detected, approximately 88% appear once; the ten largest clones hold 0.95% to 1.5%. The record originates from a study of blood T cell repertoires in COVID-19. In the study overall: From the United States, Italy and Spain came samples of acute and convalescent COVID-19. Sources were T cells, B-cell-depleted T cells, or PBMCs; the material itself was cDNA or gDNA.

Recruits, aged roughly 18 to 90 years, lived in 20 to 30 US areas. Participant-given clinical history determined each cohort assignment. The V end lost 1 base, the J end lost 4 bases, and 7 bases lay between the germline ends. The CDR3 has 13 residues. Germline V gives CDR1 MNHNS, CDR2 SASEGT. The receptor's source is a woman between 40 and 50 years old with acute COVID-19. J is TRBJ1-2 and V is TRBV6-1; perhaps TRBD1 as D (5 bases). The sequenced material came from PBMCs or T cells enriched from blood (not recorded which). CDR3 sequence (DNA): TGTGCCAGCAGTGAAGAGGGGTTCTATGGCTACACCTTC. Its protein product is CASSEEGFYGYTF.